This TCR beta chain was obtained from a study of long-term antiretroviral therapy in people with HIV. Background on the study: The 2015 immediate-ART recommendation was preceded by the earliest samples by about a decade. Study outcomes and limitations: ART preceded a rise in diversity that nonetheless stayed lower than in transplant donor controls. Narrower CDR3 length ranges marked HIV repertoires relative to controls.

There are a few counts of this clone. Antigen: not known. The CDR3 runs to 11 residues. In germline, CDR1 is SGHRS, CDR2 YFSETQ. Trimming left V 5 bases short and J 5 bases short, with 7 bases between. A v3.0 immunoSEQ assay was performed at survey level. Clones were sequenced by immunoSEQ multiplex PCR, and TCRdb holds only the in-frame ones, with some missing. The sample consists of fewer than 35,000 clones, around 83% of them appearing once. Two or more post-ART PBMC samples, plus at least one pre-ART sample, were available for each donor. This TCR was recovered from a man in his fifties or sixties with HIV. Material: unsorted PBMCs, obtained 2.9 years after starting antiretroviral therapy. The chain is built from TRBV5-1 and TRBJ1-1; D is unclear. The CDR3, as DNA: TGCGCCAGCAGTTGGGGAACTGAAGCTTTCTTT. This encodes CASSWGTEAFF.